The 5 T cell receptor beta chains given below trace back to one sample, sequenced in a study of shared clonotypes between healthy human individuals. Profiled with immunoSEQ multiplex PCR; TCRdb holds only in-frame clones, not every one. The data hold under 600,000 clones, with more than 95% observed a single time. Sequences were obtained from naive CD4+ T cells sorted from blood. Subset reported: CD45RA+ positively selected. The receptors derive from a woman younger than 45 in good health.

The chain couples TRBV11-3 to TRBJ2-1, with a weak D call TRBD2 (6 bases). This CDR3 has 15 residues. V gave up 1 base and J gave up 7 bases, with 14 bases separating them. The germline V gene encodes CDR1 SGHNT and CDR2 YENEEA. CDR3 DNA: TGTGCCAGCAGCTTAGTTCCGGGAGTAGGTAATGAGCAGTTCTTC. Translating it yields CASSLVPGVGNEQFF.

Note on this clone: The sample has other DNA sequences that encode this CDR3 too. The rearrangement uses TRBV28 and TRBJ1-1, with unresolved D. CDR1 and CDR2 from the germline V gene are MDHEN and SYDVKM. This CDR3 comprises 11 residues. The V and J ends lost 7 bases and 2 bases respectively, with 5 bases between them. CDR3 amino acids: CASTSNTEAFF. For the CDR3, the DNA is TGTGCCAGCACCTCAAACACTGAAGCTTTCTTT.

CDR3 in DNA: TGCGCCAGCAGCCCCCTTCTGGCAGATACGAACACTGAAGCTTTCTTT. Amino acid sequence: CASSPLLADTNTEAFF. V is TRBV5-1 and J is TRBJ1-1, with D uncertain. Germline V CDR1 and CDR2: SGHRS, YFSETQ. The length of the CDR3 is 16 residues. Between the trimmed V and J ends, which lost 4 bases and 1 base, there was a span of 17 bases.

The CDR3 spells CASSFLGPGNTIYF. The CDR3 DNA sequence: TGTGCCAGCAGCTTCTTAGGGCCAGGAAACACCATATATTTT. The rearrangement uses TRBV5-5 and TRBJ1-3; D gene unclear. The CDR3 extends over 14 amino acids. Germline assignment: CDR1 SGHKS and CDR2 YYEKEE (reference sequence). V lost 2 bases, J lost 4 bases, and 10 bases lay in between.

The chain has TRBV10-3 and TRBJ1-1; D might be TRBD1 (6 bases). The CDR3 extends over 15 amino acids. Germline V gene data show CDR1 as ENHRY and CDR2 as SYGVKD. The V gene lost 4 bases and the J gene lost 0 bases, with 12 bases spanning the gap. The CDR3 region has the DNA TGTGCCATCAGTGGGGGTGGGACAATGAACACTGAAGCTTTCTTT. This codes for CAISGGGTMNTEAFF.